This entry lists 27 T cell receptor beta chains sequenced from one sample in a study of blood T cell repertoires in COVID-19. Some clones are missing from TCRdb's copy, which holds only in-frame ones; the method was immunoSEQ multiplex PCR. This sample has 75,000 to 100,000 clones; more than 70% occur once, and the top ten carry around a quarter. Sequencing was performed on peripheral blood. These receptors were collected from a man in his 70s with acute or convalescent COVID-19.

The CDR3, as DNA: TGTGCCAGCAGTGAAAATGCCGTACTGCTAGCGGGACGAGAGACCCAGTACTTC. The encoded protein is CASSENAVLLAGRETQYF. This chain connects TRBV6-4 to TRBJ2-5; the match to TRBD2 covers 9 bases. There are 18 residues in the CDR3. Trimming removed 3 bases from V and 4 bases from J; junction bases left unmatched: 15. From germline, CDR1 is MRHNA and CDR2 SNTAGT.

The J gene is TRBJ1-2, the V gene TRBV5-6, with D maybe TRBD1 (6 bases). V lost 5 bases and J 4 bases, leaving 12 bases between the germline ends. Per germline, CDR1 SGHDT and CDR2 YYEEEE. The CDR3 length is 13 residues. This chain's CDR3 is CASRPDRFYGYTF. The CDR3 DNA sequence: TGTGCCAGCAGACCCGACAGGTTCTATGGCTACACCTTC.

This clone was counted ten times or more. CDR3 bases: TGTGCCAGTAATCCTAGCGGGAGGTACCAAGAGACCCAGTACTTC. Translated: CASNPSGRYQETQYF. The rearrangement uses TRBV19 and TRBJ2-5; the match to TRBD2 covers 11 bases. V lost 7 bases, J lost 0 bases, and 4 bases stayed unmatched. The CDR3 is made up of 15 amino acids. Germline-derived CDR1 and CDR2 are LNHDA and SQIVND (reference sequence). Full variable domain (outside the CDR3, taken from reference TRBV19 and TRBJ2-5): DGGITQSPKYLFRKEGQNVTLSCEQNLNHDAMYWYRQDPGQGLRLIYYSQIVNDFQKGDIAEGYSVSREKKESFPLTVTSAQKNPTAFYLCASNPSGRYQETQYFGPGTRLLVL.

The CDR3: CASSQSQGMNTEAFF. CDR3 DNA: TGTGCCAGCAGCCAATCCCAGGGAATGAACACTGAAGCTTTCTTT. The chain links TRBV14 to TRBJ1-1; TRBD1 is a possible D gene (5 bases). CDR1 and CDR2 (germline): SGHDN, FVKESK. The CDR3 consists of 15 residues. Trimming removed 2 bases from V and 0 bases from J, with 10 bases in between. Together with reference TRBV14 and TRBJ1-1, the CDR3 gives the full variable domain: EAGVTQFPSHSVIEKGQTVTLRCDPISGHDNLYWYRRVMGKEIKFLLHFVKESKQDESGMPNNRFLAERTGGTYSTLKVQPAELEDSGVYFCASSQSQGMNTEAFFGQGTRLTVV.

This rearrangement joins TRBV6-2 or TRBV6-3 to TRBJ1-2; no definite D call. Trimming pared 4 bases from V and 6 bases from J, leaving 9 bases between. CDR3 size: 12 residues. Germline V gene lookup returns CDR1 MNHEY and CDR2 SVGEGT. DNA for the CDR3: TGTGCCAGCAGTTTAGAAATGGATGGCTACACCTTC. This gives the protein CASSLEMDGYTF.

The rearrangement uses TRBV27 and TRBJ2-7; 7 nucleotides align to TRBD2. The CDR3 covers 15 residues. V trimming: 6 bases; J trimming: 3 bases; junction bases outside the gene matches: 11. CDR1 is MNHEY, CDR2 SMNVEV, per germline (reference sequence). The CDR3 DNA reads TGTGCCAGCAGATCCAGACTAGCCGCAAGCTACGAGCAGTACTTC. Protein sequence: CASRSRLAASYEQYF.

This clone was observed a handful of times. The rearrangement links TRBV10-2 to TRBJ1-2; possibly TRBD1 for D (5 bases). This CDR3 has 13 residues. The V end lost 3 bases, the J end lost 8 bases, and 13 bases lay between the germline ends. Germline V CDR1 and CDR2: WSHSY, SAAADI. Written as DNA, the CDR3 is TGCGCCAGCAGTGAACGGCAGGGAAAGGGCTACACCTTC. Residues: CASSERQGKGYTF.

This clone has a single count. The chain uses TRBV6-5 and TRBJ2-7, with 7 bases that match TRBD2. From germline, CDR1 is MNHEY and CDR2 SVGAGI. V lost 8 bases, J lost 2 bases, and 12 bases stayed unmatched. The length of the CDR3 is 15 residues. The CDR3 sequence is CASPLSAGAPYEQYF. CDR3 bases: TGTGCCAGCCCACTTTCCGCGGGAGCCCCCTACGAGCAGTACTTC.

This clone showed up just a few times. The chain couples TRBV7-2 to TRBJ1-2; D may be TRBD1 (6 bases). Trimming removed 1 base at V and 8 bases at J, with 11 bases between. There are 13 residues in the CDR3. Germline CDR1 reads SGHTA; CDR2 reads FQGNSA. The CDR3 loop reads CASSLDPGVGYTF. The DNA of the CDR3 is TGTGCCAGCAGCTTAGATCCAGGGGTCGGCTACACCTTC. Full variable domain (outside the CDR3, taken from reference TRBV7-2 and TRBJ1-2): GAGVSQSPSNKVTEKGKDVELRCDPISGHTALYWYRQSLGQGLEFLIYFQGNSAPDKSGLPSDRFSAERTGGSVSTLTIQRTQQEDSAVYLCASSLDPGVGYTFGSGTRLTVV.

V and J are TRBV6-2 or TRBV6-3 and TRBJ1-4, with TRBD1 identical over 9 bases. Unmatched junction bases numbered 13, after V lost 6 bases and J lost 8 bases. Per the germline V gene, CDR1 is MNHEY and CDR2 is SVGEGT. The CDR3 spans 16 residues. CDR3 protein: CASSDSLGTGQEKLFF. CDR3 sequence (DNA): TGTGCCAGCAGCGATTCCCTGGGGACAGGGCAAGAAAAACTGTTTTTT.

The genes are TRBV29-1 and TRBJ1-1; a possible D gene is TRBD1 (5 bases). The CDR3 covers 10 residues. V was clipped by 7 bases and J by 10 bases, with 13 bases between them. Germline CDR1 is SQVTM and CDR2 is ANQGSEA. CDR3 residues: CSASREGAFF. The CDR3 coding sequence is TGCAGCGCGAGCAGGGAGGGAGCTTTCTTT.

This chain joins TRBV28 and TRBJ2-1; 8 bases line up with TRBD2. Trimming at V came to 7 bases and at J to 9 bases, leaving 23 bases not matched to a gene. CDR1 is MDHEN and CDR2 is SYDVKM in the germline V gene. The CDR3 is made up of 18 amino acids. The chain's CDR3 is CASNPLYSHSSGSGEQFF. CDR3 coding DNA: TGTGCCAGCAACCCCCTCTACTCCCACTCGAGCGGGAGTGGTGAGCAGTTCTTC.

A word on this clone: A read error may account for a junction end that differs from germline. The rearrangement joins TRBV7-7 to TRBJ2-5, with TRBD1 matching over 9 bases. Germline V lookup: CDR1 SSHAT, CDR2 FNYEAQ (reference sequence). CDR3 length: 16 residues. CDR3 nucleotides: TGTGCTAGCAACTACCCGGACAGGGGAGAGGAAGAGACCCAGTACTTC. Protein product: CASNYPDRGEEETQYF.

This sequence joins TRBV6-5 and TRBJ2-1; no definite D call. Germline assignment: CDR1 MNHEY and CDR2 SVGAGI. The CDR3 is made up of 13 amino acids. Trimming pared 4 bases from V and 2 bases from J, leaving 6 bases between. As DNA, the CDR3 is TGTGCCAGCAGTTCCGGAGCCTACAATGAGCAGTTCTTC. Translation gives CASSSGAYNEQFF.

The CDR3 sequence is CASSFGSSGTGDTQYF. CDR3 nucleotides: TGTGCCAGCAGCTTTGGGTCTAGCGGGACGGGAGATACGCAGTATTTT. The chain is built from TRBV5-5 and TRBJ2-3, with TRBD2 matching 9 bases. Trimming took 2 bases from V and 5 from J; bases not matched to a gene: 9. Looked up from germline, CDR1 is SGHKS and CDR2 is YYEKEE (reference sequence). There are 16 residues in the CDR3.

Only one count was recorded for this clone. The genes are TRBV9 and TRBJ2-2; a weak D match, TRBD2 (5 bases). With 0 bases removed from V and 6 bases from J, the gap between germline ends came to 6 bases. In germline, CDR1 is SGDLS, CDR2 YYNGEE. This CDR3 has 13 amino acids. The CDR3 DNA is TGTGCCAGCAGCGTAGGAGGGTCCGGGGAGCTGTTTTTT. As protein: CASSVGGSGELFF.

This clone was recorded a few times. V and J are TRBV7-2 and TRBJ1-2; D unresolved. V lost 0 bases, J lost 0 bases, and 5 bases lay in between. This CDR3 is built from 14 residues. CDR1 SGHTA and CDR2 FQGNSA come from the germline V gene. The CDR3 sequence is CASSLARSNYGYTF. The CDR3 DNA sequence: TGTGCCAGCAGCTTAGCTCGGTCTAACTATGGCTACACCTTC.

The chain recombines TRBV24-1 with TRBJ2-1; 7 bases are shared with TRBD2. After removal of 6 bases from V and 0 bases from J, the junction contained 7 bases not matched to a gene. CDR1 and CDR2 from the germline V gene are KGHDR and SFDVKD. This CDR3 region has 16 residues. CDR3 region: CATSPSTGGSYNEQFF. CDR3 DNA sequence: TGTGCCACCAGTCCGTCCACGGGGGGCTCCTACAATGAGCAGTTCTTC.

This clone has more than one count but fewer than ten. V gene TRBV7-3 combines with J gene TRBJ2-3, with D tentatively TRBD2 (6 bases). Germline CDR1 SGHTA, CDR2 FQGTGA. The CDR3 sequence is 15 residues long. V was trimmed by 2 bases and J by 0 bases, leaving 9 bases between them. CDR3 in amino acids: CASSLRAGSTDTQYF. CDR3 coding DNA: TGTGCCAGCAGCTTACGGGCGGGAAGCACAGATACGCAGTATTTT. Filled out from reference TRBV7-3 and TRBJ2-3, the complete variable domain reads GAGVSQTPSNKVTEKGKYVELRCDPISGHTALYWYRQSLGQGPEFLIYFQGTGAADDSGLPNDRFFAVRPEGSVSTLKIQRTERGDSAVYLCASSLRAGSTDTQYFGPGTRLTVL.

The chain carries TRBV7-2 and TRBJ2-7, with unresolved D. V shed 5 bases and J shed 7 bases, with 21 bases lying between them. CDR3 length: 15 residues. CDR1 is SGHTA, CDR2 FQGNSA, per germline. Here the CDR3 DNA reads TGTGCCAGCAGCAGTATAGCTGAGCAGATGAGGGAGCAGTACTTC. This encodes CASSSIAEQMREQYF.

The V and J genes are TRBV30 and TRBJ2-3, with 7 bases aligning to TRBD1. Losses at the gene ends were 2 bases for V and 5 bases for J; bases not matched to a gene: 7. The CDR3 has 14 amino acids. CDR1 and CDR2 from the germline V gene are GTSNPN and SVGIG (reference sequence). CDR3 region: CAWSLGQFGDTQYF. DNA of the CDR3: TGTGCCTGGAGTCTGGGACAGTTCGGAGATACGCAGTATTTT.

This rearrangement joins TRBV28 to TRBJ1-4; TRBD1 aligns across 9 bases. The CDR3 extends over 14 amino acids. V shed 6 bases and J 8 bases; nucleotides not matched to a gene: 7. The germline CDR1 and CDR2 sequences are MDHEN and SYDVKM. The CDR3 reads CASSRTGDREKLFF. CDR3 nucleotides: TGTGCCAGCAGCCGGACAGGGGACCGGGAAAAACTGTTTTTT.

This clone has only one observation. The chain has TRBV7-2 and TRBJ2-7, with 11 bases identical to TRBD1. The CDR3 totals 15 residues. V shed 5 bases, J shed 2 bases, and the junction held 5 bases outside the gene matches. Germline CDR1 is SGHTA and CDR2 is FQGNSA. The CDR3 coding sequence is TGTGCCAGCAGCCCCCGGACAGGGGGCCCCTACGAGCAGTACTTC. This encodes CASSPRTGGPYEQYF.

This clone occurred once. The chain carries TRBV7-9 and TRBJ1-6, with 10 nucleotides matching TRBD1. Germline lookup yields CDR1 SEHNR and CDR2 FQNEAQ (reference sequence). Losses at the gene ends were 10 bases for V and 7 bases for J; bases not matched to a gene: 13. The CDR3 sequence is 16 residues long. The CDR3 loop reads CATIGPGQGTNSPLHF. CDR3 in DNA: TGTGCCACCATAGGACCGGGACAGGGGACCAATTCACCCCTCCACTTT. Full variable domain (outside the CDR3, taken from reference TRBV7-9 and TRBJ1-6): DTGVSQNPRHKITKRGQNVTFRCDPISEHNRLYWYRQTLGQGPEFLTYFQNEAQLEKSRLLSDRFSAERPKGSFSTLEIQRTEQGDSAMYLCATIGPGQGTNSPLHFGNGTRLTVT.

V is TRBV9 and J is TRBJ2-2, with 8 bases aligning to TRBD2. Unmatched junction bases numbered 8, after V lost 4 bases and J lost 3 bases. Germline assignment: CDR1 SGDLS and CDR2 YYNGEE. The CDR3 is 16 amino acids. The CDR3, as DNA: TGTGCCAGCAGCATCGGGCGGGAGGCGCACACCGGGGAGCTGTTTTTT. Residues: CASSIGREAHTGELFF. Together with reference TRBV9 and TRBJ2-2, the CDR3 gives the full variable domain: DSGVTQTPKHLITATGQRVTLRCSPRSGDLSVYWYQQSLDQGLQFLIQYYNGEERAKGNILERFSAQQFPDLHSELNLSSLELGDSALYFCASSIGREAHTGELFFGEGSRLTVL.

CDR3 nucleotide sequence: TGTGCCAGCGGCAGCGAGACCTACGAGCAGTACTTC. This gives the protein CASGSETYEQYF. The chain links TRBV3-1 (or the pseudogene TRBV3-2) to TRBJ2-7; no definite D call. Deletions cut 8 bases from V and 2 bases from J, with 10 bases between. Germline values: CDR1 LGHDT, CDR2 YNNKEL (reference sequence). This CDR3 contains 12 residues.

The V gene is TRBV3-1 (or the pseudogene TRBV3-2), the J gene TRBJ2-1, with TRBD2 matching over 7 bases. The CDR3 runs 14 residues. CDR1 is LGHDT, CDR2 YNNKEL, per germline (reference sequence). With 3 bases clipped from V and 9 bases from J, the junction kept 8 bases outside the gene matches. CDR3 DNA: TGTGCCAGCAGCCAGGCGGGAGCCACTCTTGAGCAGTTCTTC. This encodes CASSQAGATLEQFF.